This entry describes one T cell receptor (beta chain). Germline CDR1 and CDR2: MNHEY and SVGAGI. V shed 2 bases and J 7 bases; nucleotides not matched to a gene: 4. The CDR3 has 16 residues. This entry belongs to a study of cytomegalovirus exposure and HLA in healthy donors. The primer mix had 60 Vbeta and 13 Jbeta primers. Method: immunoSEQ multiplex PCR; TCRdb's copy keeps in-frame clones and lacks some. The clone table shows just under 80,000 clones, with the ten largest holding about 3.8%. This clonotype was sampled from a man aged 18 to 30 in good health and CMV-seropositive. V and J are TRBV6-5 and TRBJ2-1; 14 bases fit TRBD2. Source material: PBMCs. The CDR3 loop reads CASSYPGTSGRNEQFF. Written as DNA, the CDR3 is TGTGCCAGCAGTTACCCCGGGACTAGCGGGAGAAATGAGCAGTTCTTC.